A selection of T cell receptor beta chains follows, all from one sample in a study of T cell repertoires in cytomegalovirus infection. Antigens for these TCRs are unknown. TCRdb re-called the reads through MiXCR, storing one row per CDR3 protein. The sample shows hundreds of thousands of distinct CDR3 sequences, about 33% of them seen only once. The specimen was cultured CD8+ T cells from PBMCs, collected from culture after CMV antigen stimulation. The source of these receptors is a human donor in good health (CMV status not recorded). Some clones in this sample may be carry-over from other donors' samples. CDR3s include the opening cysteine and the closing phenylalanine or tryptophan. Each record gives: clone size, J gene, D gene, V gene, CDR3 DNA, CDR3 protein. D genes are given only for firm matches. Part of the rows lack a size; the others show once, few, many or a class for expanded clones.

NA,TRBJ1-1,NA,TRBV6-2/TRBV6-3,TGTGCCAGCAGTTACTCGCCAGGGACGGGGGACACTGAAGCTTTCTTT,CASSYSPGTGDTEAFF
NA,TRBJ1-4,NA,TRBV18,TGTGCCAGCTCACCAGCCGGGGGCGAGGGGTACGAAAAACTGTTTTTT,CASSPAGGEGYEKLFF
many,TRBJ1-2,NA,TRBV12-3/TRBV12-4,TGTGCCAGCAGTTCGAGGACGGCCTATGGCTACACCTTC,CASSSRTAYGYTF
NA,TRBJ2-1,NA,TRBV27,TGTGCCAGCAGTTTATCTGTAGGCTACAATGAGCAGTTCTTC,CASSLSVGYNEQFF
once,TRBJ2-5,TRBD2,TRBV27,TGTGCCAGCAGTTCCGTCGAGCGGGGGGGCACGAAGACCCAGTACTTC,CASSSVERGGTKTQYF
NA,TRBJ2-5,NA,TRBV7-9,TGTGCCAGCAGCAACCACGGGGGTGACCAAGAGACCCAGTACTTC,CASSNHGGDQETQYF
few,TRBJ1-1,NA,TRBV6-6,TGTGCCAGCAGTTACCCCGGACACCTTGAAGCTTTCTTT,CASSYPGHLEAFF
NA,TRBJ1-1,NA,TRBV4-1,TGCGCCAGCAGCCAAGCGAAGAACACTGAAGCTTTCTTT,CASSQAKNTEAFF
few,TRBJ2-3,TRBD2,TRBV4-1,TGCGCCAGCAGCCCTTGGACTAGCGGGGGGGTAGCAGATACGCAGTATTTT,CASSPWTSGGVADTQYF
NA,TRBJ2-7,NA,TRBV5-1,TGCGCCAGCAGCTTGGTCGGGTTACACTCCTACGAGCAGTACTTC,CASSLVGLHSYEQYF
NA,TRBJ2-7,NA,TRBV7-9,TGTGCCAGCAGCTTAGTTGGGCTACTCTACGAGCAGTACTTC,CASSLVGLLYEQYF
few,TRBJ1-2,NA,TRBV14,TGTGCCAGCAGCCAAGGGTTCGGGGATGGCTACACCTTC,CASSQGFGDGYTF
few,TRBJ1-1,NA,TRBV27,TGTGCCAGCAGCCGGGTCGAGGGACTGAACACTGAAGCTTTCTTT,CASSRVEGLNTEAFF
few,TRBJ1-1,NA,TRBV4-3,TGCGCCAGCAGCCAAGATTACGTCTCCCGGGGTAAAGCTTTCTTT,CASSQDYVSRGKAFF
NA,TRBJ2-3,TRBD2,TRBV12-3/TRBV12-4,TGTGCCAGCACCTTAGCGGGGTGGGGAGATACGCAGTATTTT,CASTLAGWGDTQYF
NA,TRBJ1-1,NA,TRBV7-3,TGTGCCAGCAGCTTTTCGGGGGCCACTGAAGCTTTCTTT,CASSFSGATEAFF
few,TRBJ2-1,NA,TRBV7-6,TGTGCTAGCAGCCTTAGTGGGGGGAAAGGGCCGTACAATGAGCAGTTCTTC,CASSLSGGKGPYNEQFF
NA,TRBJ2-5,TRBD1,TRBV5-5,TGTGCCAGCAGCTTGTGGGACAGCCCCCAAGAGACCCAGTACTTC,CASSLWDSPQETQYF
NA,TRBJ1-2,TRBD1,TRBV20-1,TGCAGTGCTAGAGAGCCCGGGACAGGGAATCCTAACTATGGCTACACCTTC,CSAREPGTGNPNYGYTF
NA,TRBJ2-2,NA,TRBV7-9,TGTGCCAGCAGCTCCACAGGGACGACCACCGGGGAGCTGTTTTTT,CASSSTGTTTGELFF
few,TRBJ2-3,TRBD1,TRBV7-9,TGTGCCAGCAGCCCCCGACAGGGGTCCGGCACAGATACGCAGTATTTT,CASSPRQGSGTDTQYF
NA,TRBJ2-5,TRBD1,TRBV27,TGTGCCAGCCGACCCCACCCCGGACAGGGGGCAATGGAGACCCAGTACTTC,CASRPHPGQGAMETQYF
NA,TRBJ2-7,TRBD1,TRBV19,TGTGCCAGTAGTATAGCCCCCTATTTTAGGGGGCTAAGCAGCGAGCAGTACTTC,CASSIAPYFRGLSSEQYF
many,TRBJ2-3,NA,TRBV7-9,TGTGCCAGCAGCCCCGTCTGGGGGCGGGACACAGATACGCAGTATTTT,CASSPVWGRDTDTQYF
NA,TRBJ2-2,NA,TRBV6-4,TGTGCCAGCAGAGACTCTGCAGGGGGGGAGCTGTTTTTT,CASRDSAGGELFF
few,TRBJ2-7,NA,TRBV12-3/TRBV12-4,TGTGCCAGCAGACCCGCATGGTCTTACGAGCAGTACTTC,CASRPAWSYEQYF
NA,TRBJ2-7,NA,TRBV29-1,TGCAGCGTTGAATCGGCGGAGCCCTACGAGCAGTACTTC,CSVESAEPYEQYF
few,TRBJ2-2,NA,TRBV28,TGTGCCAGCAGTTTTCTGGACACCGGGGAGCTGTTTTTT,CASSFLDTGELFF
few,TRBJ1-1,NA,TRBV2,TGTGCCAGCAGTGAATACGGAGGGACTGAAGCTTTCTTT,CASSEYGGTEAFF
NA,TRBJ2-3,NA,TRBV7-9,TGTGCCAGCAGCTTAGGCGGGACAGCCTGGGATACGCAGTATTTT,CASSLGGTAWDTQYF
many,TRBJ2-1,TRBD1,TRBV7-3,TGTGCCAGCAGCCCGGGACAGGGGGCGAATGAGCAGTTCTTC,CASSPGQGANEQFF
NA,TRBJ2-1,TRBD2,TRBV9,TGTGCCAGCAGCGTAAGTTCGCTACGCGGGGGGGTAAATGAGCAGTTCTTC,CASSVSSLRGGVNEQFF
few,TRBJ1-2,TRBD1,TRBV27,TGTGCCAGCAGTTTTTCGCCCAGGACAGGGGTTCGGTATGGCTACACCTTC,CASSFSPRTGVRYGYTF
many,TRBJ2-1,NA,TRBV7-9,TGTGCCAGCAGCTTAGCGCGAGGTGGCAGGGGACGGGATGAGCAGTTCTTC,CASSLARGGRGRDEQFF
many,TRBJ2-1,TRBD1,TRBV7-6,TGTGCCAGCAGCAGACAGGGATCTACCTACAATGAGCAGTTCTTC,CASSRQGSTYNEQFF
many,TRBJ2-6,TRBD1,TRBV7-6,TGTGCCAGCAGCACATACAGGGGGACTGGGGCCAACGTCCTGACTTTC,CASSTYRGTGANVLTF
many,TRBJ2-1,NA,TRBV7-2,TGTGCCAGCAGCTTAGGAACCCAGTACAATGAGCAGTTCTTC,CASSLGTQYNEQFF
NA,TRBJ1-5,NA,TRBV5-5,TGTGCCAGCAGCTTAGGACAGACCGCCTGGAATCAGCCCCAGCATTTT,CASSLGQTAWNQPQHF
NA,TRBJ1-1,TRBD1,TRBV10-3,TGTGCCATCAGTTCGCCGGGACAGGGAAGTGGTGAAGCTTTCTTT,CAISSPGQGSGEAFF
NA,TRBJ1-1,TRBD1,TRBV7-9,TGTGCCAGCAGCTTAGCCCTTACAGGGGATGGAACTGAAGCTTTCTTT,CASSLALTGDGTEAFF
few,TRBJ2-1,NA,TRBV11-1,TGTGCCAGCAGCTGGGAATTTGCCTACAATGAGCAGTTCTTC,CASSWEFAYNEQFF
NA,TRBJ1-1,NA,TRBV6-5,TGTGCCAGCAGTTACTTCGGACGGAACACTGAAGCTTTCTTT,CASSYFGRNTEAFF
many,TRBJ2-5,TRBD2,TRBV12-3/TRBV12-4,TGTGCCAGCAGACGGCCCGGGGGGGAAAAGACCCAGTACTTC,CASRRPGGEKTQYF
few,TRBJ1-5,TRBD1,TRBV27,TGTGCCAGCAGGAAAGGGGGCGCCGGGAATCAGCCCCAGCATTTT,CASRKGGAGNQPQHF
NA,TRBJ1-1,NA,TRBV4-1,TGCGCCAGCAGCCGCGCGGGTCCTTCTGAAGCTTTCTTT,CASSRAGPSEAFF
NA,TRBJ1-6,TRBD1,TRBV4-1,TGCGCCAGCAGCCAGAGGGACAGCGCAAATTCACCCCTCCACTTT,CASSQRDSANSPLHF